This T cell receptor (beta chain) was obtained from a study of cytomegalovirus exposure and HLA in healthy donors. Germline assignment: CDR1 MDHEN and CDR2 SYDVKM. Trimming shortened V by 3 bases and J by 3 bases, and 12 bases separated the two germline ends. The CDR3 length is 15 residues. Both 60 Vbeta primers and 13 Jbeta primers went into the PCR. Assay: immunoSEQ multiplex PCR; the TCRdb copy retains only in-frame clones and omits some. The sample comprises around 150,000 clones, around 83% of which are singletons, and about 4% rests with the top ten. Study-level points and caveats: Of the V segments, some could not be distinguished, including TRBV6-2 and TRBV6-3, and were excluded.

About this clone itself: Its specificity is unknown.

Sequenced: PBMCs. The receptor was isolated from a man aged 45-60 years in good health and CMV-seropositive. V usage is TRBV28 and J usage is TRBJ2-4; tentative D call: TRBD1 (6 bases). CDR3: CASSFRGRGKNIQYF. The CDR3 region has the DNA TGTGCCAGCAGTTTCAGGGGAAGGGGCAAAAACATTCAGTACTTC.